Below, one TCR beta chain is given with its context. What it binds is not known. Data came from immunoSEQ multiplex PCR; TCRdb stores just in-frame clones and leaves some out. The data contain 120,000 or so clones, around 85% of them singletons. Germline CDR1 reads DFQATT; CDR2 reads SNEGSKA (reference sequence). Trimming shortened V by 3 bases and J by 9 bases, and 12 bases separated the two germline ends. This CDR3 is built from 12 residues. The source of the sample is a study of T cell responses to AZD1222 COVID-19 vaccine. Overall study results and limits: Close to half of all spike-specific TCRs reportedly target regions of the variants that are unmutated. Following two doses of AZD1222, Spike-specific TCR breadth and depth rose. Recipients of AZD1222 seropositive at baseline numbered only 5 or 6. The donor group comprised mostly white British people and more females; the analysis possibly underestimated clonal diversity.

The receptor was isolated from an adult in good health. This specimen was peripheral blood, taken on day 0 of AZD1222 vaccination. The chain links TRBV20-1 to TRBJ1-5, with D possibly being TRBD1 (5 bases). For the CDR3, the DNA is TGCAGTGCTAGTCGCGGGGGAGGGCCCCAGCATTTT. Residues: CSASRGGGPQHF.